In its sample, the clone carrying this TCR beta chain was seen many times. The source of the sample is a study of blood T cells in healthy people across ages. A second about 7 to 11 cycle PCR used barcoded and J-beta primers. TCRdb passed the 5' RACE reads through MiXCR, listing each CDR3 protein once. The table includes 550,000 to 800,000 distinct CDR3 sequences, approximately 30% detected once. Sample donors were healthy Caucasian individuals that came from Russia, aged roughly 6 to 95. Each donor supplied roughly 9.1 milliliters of peripheral blood. This CDR3 has 16 amino acids. This chain joins TRBV21-1 and TRBJ1-1; whether TRBD1, the table's D call, matches the DNA was not checked. TRBV21-1 is given as a pseudogene. The receptor's source is a woman older than 75 in good health. Input material: blood. CDR3 DNA sequence: TGTGCCAGCAGCAAAGTATTACCGGACAGGGTCACTGAAGCTTTCTTT. Translating it yields CASSKVLPDRVTEAFF.